This TCR beta chain was captured by sequencing in a study of human T cells and chemical hapten exposure (dated by TCRdb to the early 2020s). Some background on the complete study: For sensitization, 2% DPC in acetone was applied to a roughly 2 cm by roughly 2 cm area of upper inner arm skin. Throughout the study period of around 24 weeks, patients also received therapeutic DPC doses to the scalp every week. Patch testing on the upper back used Finn chambers containing 0.01% DPC, with scoring done after 6 days according to International Contact Dermatitis Research Group standards. Alopecia areata with under or over 50% scalp involvement, alopecia totalis and alopecia universalis were represented in the patient cohort, which was mostly female. Libraries were combined into a pool for sequencing, and differences in TCR yield between samples came mainly from small differences in library volumes within the pool. Peripheral blood TCR repertoire changes were tracked in vivo in alopecia patients during primary and secondary sensitization to the hapten diphenylcyclopropenone (DPC). Blood samples were taken from patients before sensitization (week 0) and at 2, 6 and about 24 weeks after DPC sensitization. Roughly 30 alopecia patients gave blood for TCR sequencing at one to four time points (pre-sensitization, 2, 6 and 24 weeks).

Its CDR3 holds 11 amino acids, cysteine through phenylalanine. The kept DNA is CDR3 alone, 33 bases in frame from the first base. From a lookup of the germline V gene, CDR1 and CDR2 are SGHTA and FQGNSA. Between the V and J ends, shortened by 3 bases and 8 bases respectively, the junction contains 5 bases. The library relied on RACE. The listed sequencing device is NextSeq 500. Library preparation attached unique molecular identifiers to individual cDNA molecules for quantitative, reproducible TCR counting. From each blood RNA sample, both TCR alpha and TCR beta chains were sequenced. Per the original workflow: The median number of TCRs per sample was some 100,000, ranging from 23,224 to 690,600. The Decombinator software suite was used to annotate the V, J and CDR3 of the TCR reads. For PS versus PT1 abundance plots, all samples were subsampled to the same number of TCRs (28,000). Expanded TCRs were defined as absent before sensitization and observed at least eight times at the 2-week time point. Starting from the raw public reads, TCRdb applied fastp trimming at Q25, assembled clones with MiXCR and retained in-frame beta chains. Entries are consolidated by CDR3 protein sequence, retaining the most common genes and DNA. The V and J calls were not made by the authors but by TCRdb's processing. The sample has 300,000 to 350,000 distinct CDR3 sequences on record, under 9% of them singletons. The ten largest account for more than 7% of the sample.

Taken with the paper, the label for time point translates to: patch test 1, 2 weeks after DPC sensitization. The treatment or condition tag for this specimen amounts to: therapeutic diphenylcyclopropenone sensitization with weekly scalp DPC. At each patch-test visit, blood was drawn before the patch test was applied. To be eligible, patients had to be aged 18 to 70, diagnosed with alopecia and judged suitable for DPC therapy, while pregnant patients were excluded. Total RNA was extracted from unfractionated whole blood collected in Tempus Blood RNA tubes. Of note for this clonotype: The specificity of this receptor is unknown. No per-base quality is available; no much larger clone lies one base away.

General conclusions and limits of the study: No change with DPC sensitization was found in the number of TCRs above 1 in 1000 frequency, and no evidence of global repertoire structure alterations was found. After repeated subsampling, the strength of the expansion versus patch-test correlation and the threshold at which it became significant changed. Alopecia, a presumed autoimmune disease, was present in all patients, so the immune response of the patients might differ from that of healthy individuals. Significantly more large CDR3 similarity clusters were formed by expanded TCRs than by pre-sensitization or healthy control sets, consistent with antigen-driven responses. A positive correlation was found between the number of PT1 expanded TCRs and patch test score, with significance reached at thresholds 8, 16 and 32 but not 4.

Recombination joined TRBV7-2 with TRBJ2-1; the D gene cannot be resolved reliably. The input for sequencing was whole blood, taken in connection with sensitization to the hapten diphenylcyclopropenone (DPC). The receptor was derived from a woman between 18 and 29 years old with alopecia areata. Some clones in this sample may be carry-over from other donors' samples. The nucleotides read TGTGCCAGCAGCTTGTATGATGAGCAGTTCTTC. Protein translation: CASSLYDEQFF.